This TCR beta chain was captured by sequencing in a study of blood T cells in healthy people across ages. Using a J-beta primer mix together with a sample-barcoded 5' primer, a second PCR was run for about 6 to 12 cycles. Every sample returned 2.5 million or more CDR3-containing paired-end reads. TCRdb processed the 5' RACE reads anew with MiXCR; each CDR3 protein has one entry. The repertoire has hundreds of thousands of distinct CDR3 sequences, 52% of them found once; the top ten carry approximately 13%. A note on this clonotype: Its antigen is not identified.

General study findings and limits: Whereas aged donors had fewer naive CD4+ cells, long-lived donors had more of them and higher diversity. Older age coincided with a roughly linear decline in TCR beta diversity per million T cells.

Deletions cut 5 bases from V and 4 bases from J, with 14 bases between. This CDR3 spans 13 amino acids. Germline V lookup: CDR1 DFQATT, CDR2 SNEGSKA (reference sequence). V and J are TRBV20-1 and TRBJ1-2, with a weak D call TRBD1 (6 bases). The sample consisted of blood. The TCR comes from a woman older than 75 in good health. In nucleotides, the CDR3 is TGCAGTGCTTCGACAGGAATCTCCTATGGCTACACCTTC. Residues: CSASTGISYGYTF.